This T cell receptor (beta chain) was recorded in a study of post-analysis software for immune sequencing data. Points from the study as a whole: In multiple sclerosis, normalized Chao1 diversity was significantly below that of controls. The study found TRBV5-6, TRBV5-1 and TRBV20-1 among roughly 5 TRBV segments more frequent in patients than controls.

Unique molecular identifiers featured in each of the TCR beta cDNA libraries. TCRdb recomputed calls from the PCR reads with MiXCR, one row per CDR3 protein. There are about 810,000 distinct CDR3 sequences in the sample; roughly 50% occur only once, and 4.6% lies in the top ten. Trimming removed 4 bases from V and 5 bases from J; junction bases left unmatched: 7. Germline V gives CDR1 SNHLY, CDR2 FYNNEI. The CDR3 is 15 amino acids. Notes on this clonotype: Its antigen remains unknown.

This TCR derives from a girl aged 10 to 17 with multiple sclerosis. The specimen sequenced was blood. This chain uses TRBV2 with TRBJ2-1; 8 bases fit TRBD2. Written as DNA, the CDR3 is TGTGCCAGCAGTGTAGCGGGACTCCCCAACAATGAGCAGTTCTTC. It is translated as CASSVAGLPNNEQFF.